Presented here are 14 T cell receptor beta chains from one specimen sequenced in a study of cytomegalovirus exposure and HLA in healthy donors. The study ran its PCR with 60 Vbeta and 13 Jbeta primers. Produced via immunoSEQ multiplex PCR; TCRdb's table is partial and in-frame only. Among over 150,000 clones, under 70% were seen once, and the ten largest hold less than 3.5%. Material for sequencing was PBMCs. These receptor sequences come from a woman aged 40-49 years in good health and CMV-seropositive.

The chain is built from TRBV12-5 and TRBJ1-1; TRBD1 aligns across 8 bases. The junction had 7 bases not matched to a gene; V was cut back by 4 bases and J by 6 bases. Germline V lookup: CDR1 LGHNT, CDR2 FRNRAP. This CDR3 comprises 14 residues. The CDR3 sequence is CASGSGQGKPEAFF. DNA for the CDR3: TGTGCTAGTGGTTCTGGACAGGGAAAGCCTGAAGCTTTCTTT.

This clone was counted between two and nine times. CDR3: CASSLSGQGINQPQHF. CDR3 nucleotide sequence: TGTGCCAGCAGTTTATCGGGCCAGGGAATTAATCAGCCCCAGCATTTT. The V and J genes are TRBV27 and TRBJ1-5; maybe TRBD1 (5 bases). This CDR3 has 16 residues. Trimming left V 0 bases short and J 4 bases short, with 13 bases between. Per germline, CDR1 MNHEY and CDR2 SMNVEV (reference sequence).

This clone was seen only once. The chain couples TRBV6-5 to TRBJ2-7, with TRBD1 matching over 7 bases. Germline loops: CDR1 MNHEY, CDR2 SVGAGI. This CDR3 is built from 14 residues. J lost 8 bases, V lost 2 bases, and 9 bases had no gene match. In nucleotides, the CDR3 is TGTGCCAGCAGTTACGAGAGGGGGCCCTGCCAGCAGTACTTC. Protein: CASSYERGPCQQYF.

J is TRBJ1-6 and V is TRBV5-6; D is undetermined. The V end was cut by 0 bases, the J end by 0 bases, with 7 bases between. The V gene's germline CDR1 is SGHDT and CDR2 YYEEEE. The CDR3 spans 16 residues. CDR3: CASSLESSSYNSPLHF. The CDR3 DNA sequence: TGTGCCAGCAGCTTGGAGTCGAGCTCCTATAATTCACCCCTCCACTTT.

The chain combines TRBV5-1 with TRBJ2-3; 9 bases are a match to TRBD1. V shed 6 bases, J shed 3 bases, and the junction held 8 bases outside the gene matches. The CDR3 contains 15 residues. Germline V lookup: CDR1 SGHRS, CDR2 YFSETQ. CDR3 region: CASTSDRGKTDTQYF. The CDR3 coding sequence is TGCGCCAGCACCTCAGACAGGGGGAAAACAGATACGCAGTATTTT.

The rearrangement uses TRBV6-5 and TRBJ2-7, with TRBD1 identical over 9 bases. Losses at the gene ends were 5 bases for V and 5 bases for J; bases not matched to a gene: 7. Germline V lookup: CDR1 MNHEY, CDR2 SVGAGI. The CDR3 has 14 residues. CDR3 loop: CASSPGTGIHEQYF. CDR3 in DNA: TGTGCCAGCAGTCCCGGGACAGGGATCCACGAGCAGTACTTC.

This chain joins TRBV12-5 and TRBJ2-7; D might be TRBD2 (5 bases). V was pared by 5 bases and J by 9 bases, with 17 bases between. This CDR3 has 13 residues. Per the germline V gene, CDR1 is LGHNT and CDR2 is FRNRAP. CDR3 sequence reads: CASGLSPVGGQYF. CDR3 coding DNA: TGTGCTAGTGGTCTCAGCCCGGTCGGAGGGCAGTACTTC.

This sequence joins TRBV27 and TRBJ2-7, with a possible D match to TRBD1 (6 bases). Germline V lookup: CDR1 MNHEY, CDR2 SMNVEV (reference sequence). V lost 5 bases, J lost 2 bases, and 13 bases lay in between. The CDR3 totals 14 residues. Here the CDR3 DNA reads TGTGCCAGCAGTAACACAGGGAATCCCTACGAGCAGTACTTC. This translates into CASSNTGNPYEQYF.

This chain uses TRBV29-1 with TRBJ2-2, with 11 bases matching TRBD2. There are 15 residues in the CDR3. Germline values: CDR1 SQVTM, CDR2 ANQGSEA. Unmatched junction bases numbered 8, after V lost 4 bases and J lost 7 bases. The CDR3 DNA follows: TGCAGCGTTGGGGAACTAGCGGGAGCGATCGGGGAGCTGTTTTTT. As protein: CSVGELAGAIGELFF.

This clone was seen once. The rearrangement joins TRBV4-1 to TRBJ1-2; D is ambiguous. CDR1 and CDR2 from the germline V gene are MGHRA and YSYEKL. This CDR3 has 14 residues. Trimming stripped 0 bases from V and 5 bases from J, with 10 bases between. As DNA, the CDR3 is TGCGCCAGCAGCCAAGATATCACAGAATATGGCTACACCTTC. It translates to CASSQDITEYGYTF.

V gene TRBV5-1 combines with J gene TRBJ2-5; 9 bases align to TRBD1. Germline CDR1 is SGHRS and CDR2 is YFSETQ. The J segment lost 7 bases and the V segment lost 4 bases, leaving 11 bases of the junction unmatched. The CDR3 consists of 15 residues. The CDR3 coding sequence is TGCGCCAGCAGCCAGGTGCGGGACAGGGTGGCGACCCAGTACTTC. Translated, it gives CASSQVRDRVATQYF.

The rearrangement joins TRBV2 to TRBJ2-3, with 9 nucleotides matching TRBD2. The germline V gene has CDR1 SNHLY and CDR2 FYNNEI. This CDR3 region has 15 residues. The J segment lost 0 bases and the V segment lost 10 bases, leaving 8 bases of the junction unmatched. In DNA, the CDR3 is TGTGCCATACTTAGAGCGGGGGGTAGCACAGATACGCAGTATTTT. Amino acids: CAILRAGGSTDTQYF.

The chain couples TRBV7-2 to TRBJ1-6, with no clear D. The CDR3 runs 15 residues. V dropped 3 bases and J dropped 5 bases, with 11 bases sitting between them. Germline V gives CDR1 SGHTA, CDR2 FQGNSA. Here the CDR3 DNA reads TGTGCCAGCAGCTTCTACAGCCTTAATAATTCACCCCTCCACTTT. Translated, it gives CASSFYSLNNSPLHF.

The rearrangement links TRBV7-9 to TRBJ2-5, with D perhaps TRBD2 (5 bases). Gene TRBJ2-7 matches the end of the DNA better, so the J call may be wrong. Germline values: CDR1 SEHNR, CDR2 FQNEAQ (reference sequence). The CDR3 loop spans 13 amino acids. DNA of the CDR3: TGTGCCAGCAGCTTAGCGGGGAGTTACGAGCAGTACTTC. Protein product: CASSLAGSYEQYF.